Presented here are 27 T cell receptor beta chains from one specimen sequenced in a study of T cell responses to AZD1222 COVID-19 vaccine. Profiled with immunoSEQ multiplex PCR; TCRdb holds only in-frame clones, not every one. This sample carries 120,000 to 150,000 clones, about 82% of them seen once, and the ten largest clones take 5% to 5.5%. The sequencing used peripheral blood, collected 28 days after the second AZD1222 dose. The receptors shown here come from an adult who received the AZD1222 COVID-19 vaccine.

V usage is TRBV27 and J usage is TRBJ1-2; the D is unclear. Trimming stripped 4 bases from V and 4 bases from J, with 13 bases between. CDR1 is MNHEY and CDR2 is SMNVEV in the germline V gene (reference sequence). The CDR3 has 14 residues. The CDR3 DNA reads TGTGCCAGCAGTTCTCCAGCCTCGTCCTATGGCTACACCTTC. It yields the protein CASSSPASSYGYTF.

The rearrangement uses TRBV5-1 and TRBJ2-1; 14 bases map to TRBD2. CDR1 and CDR2 (germline): SGHRS, YFSETQ. The CDR3 totals 17 residues. The V gene end was trimmed by 4 bases and the J gene end by 4 bases; junction bases not matched to a gene: 7. As DNA, the CDR3 is TGCGCCAGCAGCCCGTTATGGACTAGCGGGAGGTACAATGAGCAGTTCTTC. Protein sequence: CASSPLWTSGRYNEQFF.

The chain has TRBV3-1 (or the pseudogene TRBV3-2) and TRBJ2-7; 13 bases fit TRBD2. Per germline, CDR1 LGHDT and CDR2 YNNKEL (reference sequence). This CDR3 has 22 residues. Trimming at V came to 2 bases and at J to 3 bases, leaving 22 bases not matched to a gene. As DNA, the CDR3 is TGTGCCAGCAGCCAAAGAAGGGTTCTATCAGGACTAGCGGGAGTCTTGCACTACGAGCAGTACTTC. This encodes CASSQRRVLSGLAGVLHYEQYF.

This clone was recorded a few times. V gene TRBV12-5 combines with J gene TRBJ1-2, with D uncertain. Trimming removed 6 bases at V and 2 bases at J, with 10 bases between. This CDR3 region has 13 residues. Per the germline V gene, CDR1 is LGHNT and CDR2 is FRNRAP. The chain's CDR3 is CASGLTGNYGYTF. The DNA of the CDR3 is TGTGCTAGTGGGCTCACCGGGAACTATGGCTACACCTTC.

The chain combines TRBV6-5 with TRBJ2-3; D is perhaps TRBD2 (6 bases). This CDR3 comprises 13 residues. Germline CDR1 and CDR2: MNHEY and SVGAGI. V lost 8 bases, J lost 3 bases, and 12 bases lay in between. CDR3 sequence: CASRWRGTDTQYF. In DNA, the CDR3 is TGTGCCAGCCGGTGGCGGGGAACAGATACGCAGTATTTT.

The rearrangement uses TRBV7-2 and TRBJ1-2; TRBD1 matches 10 bases. The length of the CDR3 is 14 residues. Germline loops: CDR1 SGHTA, CDR2 FQGNSA. The V and J ends lost 4 bases and 7 bases, in that order; junction bases with no gene match: 6. The CDR3 loop reads CASSYGQGETGYTF. The CDR3 coding sequence is TGTGCCAGCAGCTACGGACAGGGGGAAACTGGCTACACCTTC.

The CDR3 nucleotides read TGTGCCAGCAGCTTATGGGGACCAGGGGAGCCCCAGCATTTT. Translation: CASSLWGPGEPQHF. This chain links TRBV7-2 with TRBJ1-5, with D possibly being TRBD1 (6 bases). Looked up from germline, CDR1 is SGHTA and CDR2 is FQGNSA. Trimming took off 2 bases at V and 8 bases at J, with 13 bases between the two ends. The CDR3 is made up of 14 amino acids.

The chain has TRBV18 and TRBJ2-3; 7 nucleotides align to TRBD2. Per the germline V gene, CDR1 is KGHSH and CDR2 is LQKENI. The V gene end was trimmed by 4 bases and the J gene end by 0 bases; junction bases not matched to a gene: 4. The CDR3 extends over 15 amino acids. The CDR3 protein is CASSQSSGSTDTQYF. As DNA, the CDR3 is TGTGCCAGCTCACAATCTAGCGGAAGCACAGATACGCAGTATTTT.

The genes are TRBV11-1 and TRBJ1-1; maybe TRBD1 (6 bases). The V end lost 5 bases, the J end lost 4 bases, and 14 bases lay between the germline ends. Germline V lookup: CDR1 SGHAT, CDR2 FQDESV (reference sequence). The CDR3 totals 14 residues. The CDR3 DNA reads TGTGCCAGCAGCCTACAGGGAGGGACCACTGAAGCTTTCTTT. Protein: CASSLQGGTTEAFF. The full variable domain, with the rest looked up from reference TRBV11-1 and TRBJ1-1, is EAEVAQSPRYKITEKSQAVAFWCDPISGHATLYWYRQILGQGPELLVQFQDESVVDDSQLPKDRFSAERLKGVDSTLKIQPAELGDSAMYLCASSLQGGTTEAFFGQGTRLTVV.

The chain links TRBV28 to TRBJ1-1; TRBD1 aligns across 7 bases. This CDR3 has 13 residues. Per germline, CDR1 MDHEN and CDR2 SYDVKM. V was pared by 5 bases and J by 12 bases, with 12 bases of the junction left unmatched. This CDR3 is CASSPRTGWRTFF. CDR3 nucleotide sequence: TGTGCCAGCAGTCCCCGGACAGGATGGAGGACTTTCTTT.

The chain uses TRBV2 and TRBJ1-1, with D unresolved. The CDR3 spans 13 residues. Trimming removed 4 bases from V and 0 bases from J, with 6 bases in between. Germline loops: CDR1 SNHLY, CDR2 FYNNEI. The CDR3 protein is CASSVAMNTEAFF. CDR3 DNA sequence: TGTGCCAGCAGTGTGGCCATGAACACTGAAGCTTTCTTT.

This chain connects TRBV30 to TRBJ1-4; D not resolved. Germline V gene lookup returns CDR1 GTSNPN and CDR2 SVGIG (reference sequence). Trimming took 2 bases from V and 8 from J, leaving 6 bases between them. The CDR3 length is 11 residues. CDR3: CAWSKGEKLFF. The CDR3 bases are TGTGCCTGGAGTAAAGGGGAAAAACTGTTTTTT.

The J gene is TRBJ2-4, the V gene TRBV18, with D hard to call. Trimming cost V 1 base and J 6 bases, with 10 bases left between them. The CDR3 covers 14 residues. CDR1 and CDR2 (germline): KGHSH, LQKENI. The CDR3 spells CASSPQRLGNIQYF. The CDR3 DNA reads as TGTGCCAGCTCACCACAGCGTCTGGGAAACATTCAGTACTTC. The whole variable domain, remainder taken from reference TRBV18 and TRBJ2-4, is NAGVMQNPRHLVRRRGQEARLRCSPMKGHSHVYWYRQLPEEGLKFMVYLQKENIIDESGMPKERFSAEFPKEGPSILRIQQVVRGDSAAYFCASSPQRLGNIQYFGAGTRLSVL.

The V gene is TRBV6-5, the J gene TRBJ1-5; D unclear. V lost 7 bases, J lost 1 base, and 11 bases lay in between. Germline CDR1 and CDR2: MNHEY and SVGAGI. This CDR3 has 14 amino acids. CDR3 amino acids: CASTGPGSNQPQHF. In nucleotides, the CDR3 is TGTGCCAGCACCGGGCCGGGAAGCAATCAGCCCCAGCATTTT.

The V gene is TRBV10-3, the J gene TRBJ2-1; possible D gene TRBD2, 6 bases. The CDR3 is made up of 16 amino acids. The germline V gene encodes CDR1 ENHRY and CDR2 SYGVKD. Trimming left V 3 bases short and J 5 bases short, with 17 bases between. CDR3 sequence (DNA): TGTGCCATCAGTGACCCTTTTCGTGGGGGGAACAATGAGCAGTTCTTC. Protein product: CAISDPFRGGNNEQFF.

The chain combines TRBV30 with TRBJ1-5; D is ambiguous. The CDR3 contains 13 residues. Germline V gene sequence: CDR1 GTSNPN, CDR2 SVGIG (reference sequence). V dropped 2 bases and J dropped 3 bases, with 8 bases sitting between them. The chain's CDR3 is CAWSYSHNQPQHF. CDR3 DNA sequence: TGTGCCTGGAGTTACAGCCACAATCAGCCCCAGCATTTT.

The chain is built from TRBV4-2 and TRBJ2-7; 7 bases are shared with TRBD1. Germline V gene data show CDR1 as LGHNA and CDR2 as YNFKEQ. The CDR3 contains 14 residues. The junction had 7 bases not matched to a gene; V was cut back by 2 bases and J by 6 bases. CDR3 region: CASSQSDRDGEQYF. CDR3 nucleotide sequence: TGTGCCAGCAGCCAAAGCGACAGGGATGGCGAGCAGTACTTC.

The chain joins TRBV27 to TRBJ1-5; 7 bases align to TRBD1. The CDR3 sequence is 14 residues long. The germline gives CDR1 MNHEY, CDR2 SMNVEV (reference sequence). V gave up 6 bases and J gave up 5 bases; unmatched junction bases: 7. The CDR3 nucleotides are TGTGCCAGCAGGGAGAGACAGGGTGATCAGCCCCAGCATTTT. Translating it yields CASRERQGDQPQHF.

The V call is TRBV5-6, the J call TRBJ2-7; TRBD2 agrees at 8 bases. V shed 0 bases and J 3 bases; nucleotides not matched to a gene: 8. CDR1 SGHDT and CDR2 YYEEEE come from the germline V gene. The CDR3 has 16 amino acids. CDR3 sequence reads: CASSLARLAGYYEQYF. The CDR3 bases are TGTGCCAGCAGCTTGGCTCGTCTAGCGGGCTACTACGAGCAGTACTTC.

Only one count was recorded for this clone. The V and J genes are TRBV4-1 and TRBJ2-1; D possibly corresponds to TRBD1 (6 bases). Trimming left V 0 bases short and J 0 bases short, with 9 bases between. Germline CDR1 MGHRA, CDR2 YSYEKL. The CDR3 covers 16 residues. The CDR3 DNA follows: TGCGCCAGCAGCCAAGATGGCAGGGGCTCCTACAATGAGCAGTTCTTC. Translated: CASSQDGRGSYNEQFF.

The chain carries TRBV2 and TRBJ2-3; D not certain. Per the germline V gene, CDR1 is SNHLY and CDR2 is FYNNEI. The ends were cut back, 8 bases at V and 10 bases at J, with 13 bases in the middle. The CDR3 length is 11 residues. The CDR3 reads CASGGWMAQYF. CDR3 in DNA: TGTGCCAGCGGTGGATGGATGGCGCAGTATTTT. Supplemented by reference TRBV2 and TRBJ2-3, the full variable domain reads EPEVTQTPSHQVTQMGQEVILRCVPISNHLYFYWYRQILGQKVEFLVSFYNNEISEKSEIFDDQFSVERPDGSNFTLKIRSTKLEDSAMYFCASGGWMAQYFGPGTRLTVL.

The chain combines TRBV7-8 with TRBJ1-5; no reliable D call. Germline values: CDR1 SGHVS, CDR2 FQNEAQ. Trimming pared 1 base from V and 11 bases from J, leaving 9 bases between. The CDR3 is 12 residues long. CDR3 sequence reads: CASSLGLGSQHF. As DNA, the CDR3 is TGTGCCAGCAGCTTAGGTCTGGGATCCCAGCATTTT.

The V and J genes are TRBV18 and TRBJ2-7; the D is unclear. The CDR3 has 13 amino acids. The V gene lost 4 bases and the J gene lost 3 bases, with 10 bases spanning the gap. CDR1 KGHSH and CDR2 LQKENI come from the germline V gene. CDR3 DNA sequence: TGTGCCAGCTCACGTGGAGACGTCTACGAGCAGTACTTC. It is translated as CASSRGDVYEQYF.

This chain connects TRBV7-9 to TRBJ2-1; D is possibly TRBD1 (6 bases). CDR3 length: 13 residues. V was shortened by 8 bases and J by 9 bases, with 17 bases between the two germline ends. The germline CDR1 and CDR2 sequences are SEHNR and FQNEAQ (reference sequence). In nucleotides, the CDR3 is TGTGCCAGCCGAGTACAGGGATCGGTTGAGCAGTTCTTC. Residues: CASRVQGSVEQFF.

The rearrangement links TRBV5-1 to TRBJ1-5; D is unclear. V was shortened by 0 bases and J by 4 bases, with 8 bases between the two germline ends. Looked up from germline, CDR1 is SGHRS and CDR2 is YFSETQ. This CDR3 spans 14 amino acids. CDR3 coding DNA: TGCGCCAGCAGCTTGGCCGGACTTAATCAGCCCCAGCATTTT. Translated, it gives CASSLAGLNQPQHF.

The chain recombines TRBV28 with TRBJ2-7; D is unclear. The CDR3 is made up of 14 amino acids. V was pared by 7 bases and J by 0 bases, with 13 bases between. Germline V lookup: CDR1 MDHEN, CDR2 SYDVKM. The CDR3 protein is CASIPGPYSYEQYF. The CDR3, as DNA: TGTGCCAGCATCCCCGGGCCGTACTCCTACGAGCAGTACTTC.

A single count supports this clone. This chain joins TRBV6-6 and TRBJ2-5, with D unresolved. From germline, CDR1 is MNHNY and CDR2 SVGAGI (reference sequence). V gave up 5 bases and J gave up 2 bases, with 6 bases separating them. The CDR3 loop spans 12 amino acids. CDR3 protein: CASSLSQETQYF. CDR3 sequence (DNA): TGTGCCAGCAGTCTATCTCAAGAGACCCAGTACTTC.